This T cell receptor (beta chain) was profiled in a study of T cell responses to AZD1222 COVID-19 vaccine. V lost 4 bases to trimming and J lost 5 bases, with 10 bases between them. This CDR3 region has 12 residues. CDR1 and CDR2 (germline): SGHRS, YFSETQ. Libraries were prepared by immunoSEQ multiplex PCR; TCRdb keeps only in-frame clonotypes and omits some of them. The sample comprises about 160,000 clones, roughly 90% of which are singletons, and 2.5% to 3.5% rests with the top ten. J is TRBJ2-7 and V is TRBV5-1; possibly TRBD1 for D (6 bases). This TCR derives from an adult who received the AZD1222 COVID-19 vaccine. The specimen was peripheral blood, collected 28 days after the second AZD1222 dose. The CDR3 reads CASSPHRDEQYF. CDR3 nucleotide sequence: TGCGCCAGCAGCCCACACAGGGACGAGCAGTACTTC.